Included here is one TCR beta chain sequence, with context. Antigen: not known. TCRdb reprocessed the 5' RACE reads with MiXCR, giving one entry per CDR3 protein. The sample contains 400,000 to 550,000 distinct CDR3 sequences, roughly 24% of which appear only once. This sample was included in a study of identical twins. Study-wide results and caveats: Possibly, invariant MAIT and iNKT cells partly confounded zero-insertion analyses.

The CDR3 loop spans 15 amino acids. CDR1 and CDR2 from the germline V gene are SGHVS and FNYEAQ. Losses at the gene ends were 5 bases for V and 3 bases for J; bases not matched to a gene: 6. This same sample was also part of a study on T cells expressing NK-cell markers. That report adds: It was sorted CD3+CD56-NKG2C+, CD3+CD56+NKG2C- and CD3+CD56+NKG2C+ T cells that provided the TCR beta repertoires. Several experiments employed an anti-gamma-delta TCR antibody to confine sorting to alpha-beta TCR T cells.

This TCR came from a woman aged 18-29 years in good health. The sample comprised CD4+ T cells sorted from blood. J is TRBJ2-3 and V is TRBV7-6; 9 bases map to TRBD2. The CDR3 loop reads CASSGAGGVTDTQYF. CDR3 in DNA: TGTGCCAGCAGCGGGGCGGGGGGGGTAACAGATACGCAGTATTTT.